This TCR beta chain was found in a study of T-cell memory formation after mild COVID-19. Study information: The two donors had largely donor-specific TCR clusters.

General study results and limits: Some clones that responded were present in memory (sampled pre-infection), which suggests cross-reactive memory joined. Shrinking CD4+ clones were chiefly CM and EM; CD8+ ones were chiefly EMRA. What remained unconfirmed was the SARS-CoV-2 specificity of second-wave clones peaking on day 37.

As regards this clonotype: What it recognizes is unknown.

TCRdb analysed the 5' RACE reads with MiXCR anew, one entry per CDR3 protein. This sample carries roughly 240,000 distinct CDR3 sequences, roughly 16% of them seen once, and the ten largest clones take about a fifth. The CDR3 contains 14 residues. The germline gives CDR1 MNHEY, CDR2 SMNVEV (reference sequence). The ends were cut back, 6 bases at V and 1 base at J, with 12 bases in the middle. Specimen: PBMCs or a T cell subset sorted from them (not recorded which). The gene calls are TRBV27 and TRBJ1-1; a possible D gene is TRBD1 (6 bases). The clonotype originates from a man between 18 and 35 years old who had mild COVID-19 (a few samples of this study predate the infection). Cell type and time point are not known. The CDR3 DNA reads TGTGCCAGCAGCTCCACAGGGAGGAACACTGAAGCTTTCTTT. It yields the protein CASSSTGRNTEAFF.